The 14 T cell receptor beta chains below come from one sample, sequenced in a study of T cell repertoires in cytomegalovirus infection. TCRdb redid the calling of the reads with MiXCR, one entry per CDR3 protein. The table records about 700,000 distinct CDR3 sequences, roughly 36% of them present only once. The antigens of these receptors remain unknown. The sample consisted of cultured PBMCs, taken from culture after CMV antigen stimulation. Receptor source: a human donor in good health (CMV status not recorded). Some clones in this sample may be carry-over from other donors' samples.

This clonotype has ten or more counts. The chain links TRBV7-2 to TRBJ2-1; 7 bases fit TRBD2. The CDR3 totals 17 residues. Germline trimming cut 2 bases from V and 0 bases from J; bases unmatched to any gene: 7. Germline V gene data show CDR1 as SGHTA and CDR2 as FQGNSA. CDR3 loop: CASSLMGLSSSYNEQFF. CDR3 DNA: TGTGCCAGCAGCTTAATGGGACTATCGAGCTCCTACAATGAGCAGTTCTTC.

This clonotype was seen only a few times. The chain couples TRBV2 to TRBJ2-3; D is uncertain. Germline values: CDR1 SNHLY, CDR2 FYNNEI. V was shortened by 8 bases and J by 1 base, with 16 bases between the two germline ends. This CDR3 is built from 15 residues. Written as DNA, the CDR3 is TGTGCCAGCGCCCCTGAAAGGACGGGCACAGATACGCAGTATTTT. This sequence encodes CASAPERTGTDTQYF.

This rearrangement joins TRBV25-1 to TRBJ2-7; the D is unclear. This CDR3 has 16 amino acids. The V gene lost 0 bases and the J gene lost 0 bases, with 12 bases spanning the gap. From germline, CDR1 is MGHDK and CDR2 SYGVNS. Written as DNA, the CDR3 is TGTGCCAGCAGTGAATACAGCCCAGCTAACTCCTACGAGCAGTACTTC. The encoded protein is CASSEYSPANSYEQYF.

CDR3 sequence: CSVPLGSGSYEQYF. Here the CDR3 DNA reads TGCAGCGTTCCTTTGGGTAGCGGGAGTTACGAGCAGTACTTC. This chain uses TRBV29-1 with TRBJ2-7; TRBD2 matches 9 bases. Germline V gene sequence: CDR1 SQVTM, CDR2 ANQGSEA. The V gene end was trimmed by 5 bases and the J gene end by 4 bases; junction bases not matched to a gene: 9. The CDR3 covers 14 residues.

This clonotype was counted a few times. The rearrangement uses TRBV15 and TRBJ2-3, with TRBD1 matching over 8 bases. V shed 8 bases, J shed 3 bases, and the junction held 4 bases outside the gene matches. CDR1 LNHNV and CDR2 YYDKDF come from the germline V gene (reference sequence). This CDR3 comprises 13 residues. As DNA, the CDR3 is TGTGCCACCGGACAGGGTGGGACAGATACGCAGTATTTT. The encoded protein is CATGQGGTDTQYF.

This clonotype was counted between two and nine times. Written as DNA, the CDR3 is TGTGCCAGCAGCATATCGAGAAGCTATGGCTACACCTTC. It specifies CASSISRSYGYTF. J is TRBJ1-2 and V is TRBV27; D is unclear. The CDR3 length is 13 residues. V lost 6 bases and J lost 4, with 12 bases in between. Looked up from germline, CDR1 is MNHEY and CDR2 is SMNVEV (reference sequence).

Concerning this clonotype: Its ends do not fully match the called genes, so a read error is possible. This chain joins TRBV10-3 and TRBJ1-4; the match to TRBD1 covers 11 bases. This CDR3 has 14 residues. The germline gives CDR1 ENHRY, CDR2 SYGVKD. CDR3 sequence reads: CAISGGQGEERLFF. The CDR3 DNA follows: TGTGCCATCAGTGGGGGACAGGGGGAAGAAAGACTGTTTTTT.

This clonotype has only a few counts. CDR3 amino acids: CASSLASGTAVSYEQYF. DNA of the CDR3: TGTGCCAGCAGCTTAGCATCCGGGACAGCCGTCTCCTACGAGCAGTACTTC. The chain employs TRBV7-6 and TRBJ2-7, with TRBD1 identical over 7 bases. CDR1 and CDR2 from the germline V gene are SGHVS and FNYEAQ. The length of the CDR3 is 17 residues. Losses at the gene ends were 0 bases for V and 0 bases for J; bases not matched to a gene: 8.

The J gene is TRBJ2-1, the V gene TRBV15; TRBD1 might be the D (7 bases). The CDR3 consists of 16 residues. Germline V gene lookup returns CDR1 LNHNV and CDR2 YYDKDF (reference sequence). Trimming took off 2 bases at V and 7 bases at J, with 18 bases between the two ends. CDR3 residues: CATSRRGQPEGNEQFF. Written as DNA, the CDR3 is TGTGCCACCAGCAGAAGGGGACAGCCGGAGGGGAATGAGCAGTTCTTC.

This clonotype was observed a few times. The rearrangement links TRBV6-2 or TRBV6-3 to TRBJ2-5, with D uncertain. V shed 7 bases and J shed 4 bases, with 13 bases lying between them. The CDR3 has 13 residues. Germline loops: CDR1 MNHEY, CDR2 SVGEGT. CDR3 nucleotide sequence: TGTGCCAGCAACTTCGGTCGTCGAGAGACCCAGTACTTC. This sequence encodes CASNFGRRETQYF.

This clonotype showed up just once. The rearrangement links TRBV12-3 or TRBV12-4 to TRBJ1-1, with D hard to call. There are 14 residues in the CDR3. The V and J ends lost 3 bases and 10 bases respectively, with 18 bases between them. The CDR3 DNA is TGTGCCAGCAGTTTTTCTCTTCCACCCCCGGGAGCTTTCTTT. This translates into CASSFSLPPPGAFF.

This clonotype appeared a few times. V usage is TRBV19 and J usage is TRBJ2-1; the match to TRBD2 covers 12 bases. This CDR3 has 16 amino acids. The trim removed 6 bases at V and 0 bases at J, leaving 3 bases unmatched. Germline V gives CDR1 LNHDA, CDR2 SQIVND (reference sequence). The CDR3 loop reads CASRKTSGSSYNEQFF. DNA of the CDR3: TGTGCCAGTAGAAAGACTAGCGGGAGCTCCTACAATGAGCAGTTCTTC.

This rearrangement joins TRBV3-1 to TRBJ2-7; D not resolved. Trimming took 0 bases from V and 9 from J, leaving 9 bases between them. This CDR3 contains 12 residues. The V gene's germline CDR1 is LGHDT and CDR2 YNNKEL (reference sequence). CDR3 DNA: TGTGCCAGCAGCCAAGAAGGAGACGGGCAGTACTTC. It specifies CASSQEGDGQYF.

Concerning this clonotype: This CDR3 fails to terminate in the conserved phenylalanine or tryptophan, so it likely reflects a read error. Because the CDR3's place on the DNA is in doubt, the DNA is left out and the CDR3 is given as listed by TCRdb. CDR3 sequence: CASRAGLAGHHQETQDC. The chain joins TRBV7-8 to TRBJ2-5; no DNA check was done on the table's D call, TRBD2. The CDR3 is 17 amino acids in total, end residues counted. Germline CDR1 reads SGHVS; CDR2 reads FQNEAQ.